This record looks at one TCR beta chain sequence and its context. The antigen is unknown. This record comes from a study of post-analysis software for immune sequencing data. Study at large: There were relapsing-remitting, secondary progressive and progressive-relapsing multiple sclerosis among the disease courses included. Findings of the study overall: There were five or six TRBV segments more frequent in patients than controls, and TRBV5-6, TRBV5-1 and TRBV20-1 were among them. Samples from one preparation batch, clustered by F measure, grouped strongly together. Patients with multiple sclerosis recorded significantly lower normalized Chao1 diversity than controls, the study found.

TCR beta cDNA libraries had unique molecular identifiers. cDNA molecules numbering 450,000 to 650,000 came from approximately 1 to 10 million T cells. TCRdb redid the calling of the PCR reads with MiXCR, one entry per CDR3 protein. The data show about 810,000 distinct CDR3 sequences, with around 50% seen just once and 4.6% held by the top ten. CDR1 is SGHTA and CDR2 is FQGNSA in the germline V gene. Trimming took 4 bases from V and 6 from J, leaving 16 bases between them. The CDR3 is made up of 15 amino acids. The gene calls are TRBV7-2 and TRBJ1-5; D might be TRBD1 (6 bases). This TCR came from a girl aged 5 to 17 with multiple sclerosis. Sequencing was performed on blood. The CDR3 coding sequence is TGTGCCAGCAGCTCCGGTTACAGGGTTGGTCAGCCCCAGCATTTT. Encoded protein: CASSSGYRVGQPQHF.